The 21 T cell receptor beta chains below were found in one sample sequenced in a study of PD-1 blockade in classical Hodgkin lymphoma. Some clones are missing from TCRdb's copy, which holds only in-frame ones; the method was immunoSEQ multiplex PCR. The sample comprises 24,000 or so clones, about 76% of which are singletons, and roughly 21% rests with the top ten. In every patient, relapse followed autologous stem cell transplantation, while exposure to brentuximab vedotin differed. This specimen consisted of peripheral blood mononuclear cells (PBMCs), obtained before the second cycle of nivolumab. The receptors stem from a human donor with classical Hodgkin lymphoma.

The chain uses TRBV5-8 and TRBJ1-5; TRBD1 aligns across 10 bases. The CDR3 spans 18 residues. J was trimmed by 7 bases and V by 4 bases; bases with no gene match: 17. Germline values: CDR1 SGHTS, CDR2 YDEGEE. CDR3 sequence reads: CASSALRDRGPTRQPQHF. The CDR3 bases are TGTGCCAGCAGCGCCCTCCGGGACAGGGGCCCCACCCGACAGCCCCAGCATTTT.

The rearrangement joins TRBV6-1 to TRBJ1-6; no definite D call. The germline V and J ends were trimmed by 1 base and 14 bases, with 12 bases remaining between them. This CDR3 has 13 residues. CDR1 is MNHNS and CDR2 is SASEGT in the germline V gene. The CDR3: CASSEVEFVTLHF. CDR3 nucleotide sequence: TGTGCCAGCAGTGAAGTCGAGTTTGTAACCCTCCACTTT.

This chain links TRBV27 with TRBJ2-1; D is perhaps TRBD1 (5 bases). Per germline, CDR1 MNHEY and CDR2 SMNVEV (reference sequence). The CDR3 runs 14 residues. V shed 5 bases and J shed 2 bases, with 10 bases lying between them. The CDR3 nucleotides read TGTGCCAGCAGTAGGGGTTGGACCTACAATGAGCAGTTCTTC. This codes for CASSRGWTYNEQFF.

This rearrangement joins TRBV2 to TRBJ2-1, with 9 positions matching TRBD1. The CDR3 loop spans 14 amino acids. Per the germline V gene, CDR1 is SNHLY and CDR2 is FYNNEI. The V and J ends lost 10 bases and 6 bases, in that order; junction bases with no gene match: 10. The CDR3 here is CATIIRDRVNEQFF. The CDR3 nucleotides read TGTGCCACCATAATCCGGGACAGGGTCAATGAGCAGTTCTTC.

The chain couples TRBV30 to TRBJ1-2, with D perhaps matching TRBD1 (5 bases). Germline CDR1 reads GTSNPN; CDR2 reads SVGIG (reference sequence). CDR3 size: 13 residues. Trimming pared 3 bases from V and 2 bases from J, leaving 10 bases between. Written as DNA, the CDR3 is TGTGCCTGGAGCGGCAGGGAGAACTATGGCTACACCTTC. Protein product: CAWSGRENYGYTF. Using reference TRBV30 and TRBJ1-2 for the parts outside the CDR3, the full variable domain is SQTIHQWPATLVQPVGSPLSLECTVEGTSNPNLYWYRQAAGRGLQLLFYSVGIGQISSEVPQNLSASRPQDRQFILSSKKLLLSDSGFYLCAWSGRENYGYTFGSGTRLTVV.

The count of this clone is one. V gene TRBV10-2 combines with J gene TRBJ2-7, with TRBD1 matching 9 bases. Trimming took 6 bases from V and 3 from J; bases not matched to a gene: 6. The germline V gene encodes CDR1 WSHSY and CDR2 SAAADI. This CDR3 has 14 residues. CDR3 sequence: CASSGTGRDYEQYF. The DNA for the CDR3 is TGCGCCAGCAGCGGGACAGGGAGGGACTACGAGCAGTACTTC.

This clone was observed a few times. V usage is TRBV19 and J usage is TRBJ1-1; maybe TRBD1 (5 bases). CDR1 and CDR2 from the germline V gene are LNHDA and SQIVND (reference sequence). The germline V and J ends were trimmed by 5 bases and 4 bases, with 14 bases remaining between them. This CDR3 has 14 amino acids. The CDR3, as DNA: TGTGCCAGTAGTTGGGGAAGGGGCGGCACTGAAGCTTTCTTT. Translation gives CASSWGRGGTEAFF.

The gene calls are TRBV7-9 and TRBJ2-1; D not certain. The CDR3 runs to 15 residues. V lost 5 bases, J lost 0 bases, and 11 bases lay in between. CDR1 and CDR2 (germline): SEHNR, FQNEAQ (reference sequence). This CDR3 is CASSPGRSSYNEQFF. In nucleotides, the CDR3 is TGTGCCAGCAGCCCCGGGCGGAGCTCCTACAATGAGCAGTTCTTC. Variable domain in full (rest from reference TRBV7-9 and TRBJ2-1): DTGVSQNPRHKITKRGQNVTFRCDPISEHNRLYWYRQTLGQGPEFLTYFQNEAQLEKSRLLSDRFSAERPKGSFSTLEIQRTEQGDSAMYLCASSPGRSSYNEQFFGPGTRLTVL.

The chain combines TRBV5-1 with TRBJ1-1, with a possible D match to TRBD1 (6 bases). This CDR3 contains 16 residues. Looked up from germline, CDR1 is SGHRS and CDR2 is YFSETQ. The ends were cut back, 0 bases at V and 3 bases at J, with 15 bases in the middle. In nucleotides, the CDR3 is TGCGCCAGCAGCTTGGAGCCCCTAGGGGGGGACACTGAAGCTTTCTTT. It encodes CASSLEPLGGDTEAFF.

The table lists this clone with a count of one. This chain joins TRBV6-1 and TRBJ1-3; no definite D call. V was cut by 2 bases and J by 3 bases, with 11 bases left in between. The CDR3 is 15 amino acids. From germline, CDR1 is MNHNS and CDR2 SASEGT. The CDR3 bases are TGTGCCAGCAGTGAATCGCCTCTGTATGGAAACACCATATATTTT. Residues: CASSESPLYGNTIYF.

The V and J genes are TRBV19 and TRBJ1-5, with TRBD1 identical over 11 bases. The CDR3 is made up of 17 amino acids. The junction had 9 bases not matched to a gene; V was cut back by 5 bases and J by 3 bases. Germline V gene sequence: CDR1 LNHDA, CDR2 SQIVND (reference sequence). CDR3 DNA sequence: TGTGCCAGTAGTCGGGGGACAGGGGGAGCGCACAATCAGCCCCAGCATTTT. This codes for CASSRGTGGAHNQPQHF.

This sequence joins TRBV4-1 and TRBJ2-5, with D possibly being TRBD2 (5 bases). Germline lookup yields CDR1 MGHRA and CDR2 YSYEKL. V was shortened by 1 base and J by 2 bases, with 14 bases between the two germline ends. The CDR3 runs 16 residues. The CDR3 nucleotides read TGCGCCAGCAGCCAAGTTTTAAGCCCGGGGCAAGAGACCCAGTACTTC. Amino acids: CASSQVLSPGQETQYF.

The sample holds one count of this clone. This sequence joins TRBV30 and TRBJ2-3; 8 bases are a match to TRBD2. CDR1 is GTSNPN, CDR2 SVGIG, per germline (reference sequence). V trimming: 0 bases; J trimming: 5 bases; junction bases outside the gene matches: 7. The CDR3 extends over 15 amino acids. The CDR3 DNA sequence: TGTGCCTGGAGTGTTGGAGCGGGAGAGGGAGATACGCAGTATTTT. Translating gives CAWSVGAGEGDTQYF.

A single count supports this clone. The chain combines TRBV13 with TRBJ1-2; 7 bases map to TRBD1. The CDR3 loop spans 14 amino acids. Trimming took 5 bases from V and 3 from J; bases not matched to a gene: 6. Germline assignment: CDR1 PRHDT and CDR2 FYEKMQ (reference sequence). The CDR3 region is CASSIRDSDYGYTF. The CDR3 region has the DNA TGTGCCAGCAGCATCCGGGACAGTGACTATGGCTACACCTTC. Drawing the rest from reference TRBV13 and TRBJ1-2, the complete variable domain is AAGVIQSPRHLIKEKRETATLKCYPIPRHDTVYWYQQGPGQDPQFLISFYEKMQSDKGSIPDRFSAQQFSDYHSELNMSSLELGDSALYFCASSIRDSDYGYTFGSGTRLTVV.

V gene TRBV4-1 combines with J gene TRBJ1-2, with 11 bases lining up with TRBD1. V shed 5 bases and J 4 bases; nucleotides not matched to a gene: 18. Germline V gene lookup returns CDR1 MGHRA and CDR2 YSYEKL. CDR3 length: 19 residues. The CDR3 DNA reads TGCGCCAGCAGCTCACCATTAGGGGGGACAGGGGGGAAAGGCTATGGCTACACCTTC. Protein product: CASSSPLGGTGGKGYGYTF.

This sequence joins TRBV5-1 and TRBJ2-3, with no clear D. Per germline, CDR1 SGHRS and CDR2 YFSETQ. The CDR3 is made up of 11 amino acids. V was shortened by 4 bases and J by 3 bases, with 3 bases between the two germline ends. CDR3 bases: TGCGCCAGCAGCCTAACAGATACGCAGTATTTT. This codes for CASSLTDTQYF.

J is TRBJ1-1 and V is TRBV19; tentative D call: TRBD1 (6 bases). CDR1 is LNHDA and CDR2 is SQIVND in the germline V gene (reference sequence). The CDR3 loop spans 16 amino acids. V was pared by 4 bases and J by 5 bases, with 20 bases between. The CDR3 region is CASSRRGTRGWTEAFF. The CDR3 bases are TGTGCCAGTAGTAGGAGGGGGACGAGGGGATGGACTGAAGCTTTCTTT.

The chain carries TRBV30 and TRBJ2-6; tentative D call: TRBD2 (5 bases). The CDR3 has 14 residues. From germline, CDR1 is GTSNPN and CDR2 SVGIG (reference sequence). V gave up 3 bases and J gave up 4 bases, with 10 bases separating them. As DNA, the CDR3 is TGTGCCTGGAGGCGGGTATGGGGGGCCAACGTCCTGACTTTC. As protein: CAWRRVWGANVLTF.

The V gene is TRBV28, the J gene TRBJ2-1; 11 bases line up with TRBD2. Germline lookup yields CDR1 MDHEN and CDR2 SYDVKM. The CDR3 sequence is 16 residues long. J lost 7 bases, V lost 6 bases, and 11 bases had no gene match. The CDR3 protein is CASSDPSGRPGNEQFF. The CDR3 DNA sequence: TGTGCCAGCAGCGATCCTAGCGGGAGGCCGGGTAATGAGCAGTTCTTC.

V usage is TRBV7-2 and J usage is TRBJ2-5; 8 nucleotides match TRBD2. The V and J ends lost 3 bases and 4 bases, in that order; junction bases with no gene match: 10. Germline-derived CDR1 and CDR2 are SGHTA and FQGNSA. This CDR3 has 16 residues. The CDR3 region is CASSFPTGGPRETQYF. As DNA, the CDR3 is TGTGCCAGCAGCTTTCCGACGGGAGGGCCGAGAGAGACCCAGTACTTC.

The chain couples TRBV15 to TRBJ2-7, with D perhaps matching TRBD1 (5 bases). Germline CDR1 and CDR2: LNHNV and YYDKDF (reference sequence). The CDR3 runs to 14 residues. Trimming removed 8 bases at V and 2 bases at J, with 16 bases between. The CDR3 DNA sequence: TGTGCCACCGGATTAGACAGTGTCACCTACGAGCAGTACTTC. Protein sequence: CATGLDSVTYEQYF. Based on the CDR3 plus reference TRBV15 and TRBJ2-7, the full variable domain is DAMVIQNPRYQVTQFGKPVTLSCSQTLNHNVMYWYQQKSSQAPKLLFHYYDKDFNNEADTPDNFQSRRPNTSFCFLDIRSPGLGDTAMYLCATGLDSVTYEQYFGPGTRLTVT.